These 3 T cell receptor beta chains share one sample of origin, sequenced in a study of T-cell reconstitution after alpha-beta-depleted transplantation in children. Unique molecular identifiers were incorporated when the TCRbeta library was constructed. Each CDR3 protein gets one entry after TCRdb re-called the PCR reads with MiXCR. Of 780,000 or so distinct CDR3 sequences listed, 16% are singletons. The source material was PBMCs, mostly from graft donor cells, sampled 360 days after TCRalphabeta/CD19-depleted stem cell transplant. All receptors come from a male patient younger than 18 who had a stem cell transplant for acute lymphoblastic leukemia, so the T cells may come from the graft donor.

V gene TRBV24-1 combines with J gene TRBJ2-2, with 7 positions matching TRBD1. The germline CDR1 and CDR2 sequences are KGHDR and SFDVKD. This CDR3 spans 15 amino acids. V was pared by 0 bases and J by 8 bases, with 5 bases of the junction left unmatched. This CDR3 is CATSDLKDRMGELFF. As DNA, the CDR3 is TGTGCCACCAGTGATTTGAAGGACAGGATGGGGGAGCTGTTTTTT.

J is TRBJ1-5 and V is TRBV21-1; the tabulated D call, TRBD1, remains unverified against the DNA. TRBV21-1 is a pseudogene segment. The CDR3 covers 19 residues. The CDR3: CASSIPGTGGKGGNQPQHF. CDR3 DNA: TGTGCCAGCAGCATTCCGGGGACAGGGGGAAAAGGGGGGAATCAGCCCCAGCATTTT.

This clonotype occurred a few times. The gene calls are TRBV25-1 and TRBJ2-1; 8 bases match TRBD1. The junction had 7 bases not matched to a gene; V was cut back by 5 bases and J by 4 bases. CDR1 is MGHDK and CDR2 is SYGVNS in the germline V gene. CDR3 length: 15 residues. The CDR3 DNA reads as TGTGCCAGCAGTTGGGGGACAGGCCTTTACAATGAGCAGTTCTTC. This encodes CASSWGTGLYNEQFF.